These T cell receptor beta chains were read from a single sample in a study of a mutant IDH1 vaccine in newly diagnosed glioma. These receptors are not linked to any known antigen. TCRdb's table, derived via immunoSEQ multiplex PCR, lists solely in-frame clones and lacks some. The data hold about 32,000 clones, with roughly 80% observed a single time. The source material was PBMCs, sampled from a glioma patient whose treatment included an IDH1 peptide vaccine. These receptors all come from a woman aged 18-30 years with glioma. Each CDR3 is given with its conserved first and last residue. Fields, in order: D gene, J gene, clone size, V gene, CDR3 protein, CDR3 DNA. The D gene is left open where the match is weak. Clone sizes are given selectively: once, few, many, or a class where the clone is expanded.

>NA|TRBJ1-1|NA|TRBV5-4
CASSLDPGSNTEAFF
TGTGCCAGCAGCTTGGACCCAGGATCGAACACTGAAGCTTTCTTT
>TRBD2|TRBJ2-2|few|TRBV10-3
CAIIGPREGKSSDTGELFF
TGTGCCATCATCGGTCCGCGGGAGGGTAAAAGTTCGGACACCGGGGAGCTGTTTTTT
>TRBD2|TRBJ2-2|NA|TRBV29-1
CSVMGGSTGELFF
TGCAGCGTGATGGGAGGGAGCACCGGGGAGCTGTTTTTT
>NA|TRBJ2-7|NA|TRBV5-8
CASSLGAGLSYEQYF
TGTGCCAGCAGCTTAGGGGCAGGACTTTCCTACGAGCAGTACTTC
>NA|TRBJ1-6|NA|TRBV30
CAWSVVNQAYSPLHF
TGTGCCTGGAGTGTGGTAAACCAGGCGTATTCACCCCTCCACTTT
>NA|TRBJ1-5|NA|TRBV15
CATSRDDSNQPQHF
TGTGCCACCAGCAGAGATGACAGCAATCAGCCCCAGCATTTT
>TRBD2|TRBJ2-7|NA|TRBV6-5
CASSYLTSGEEQYF
TGTGCCAGCAGTTATCTGACTAGCGGGGAAGAGCAGTACTTC
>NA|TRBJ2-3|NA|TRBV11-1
CASSPRTASDTQYF
TGTGCCAGCAGCCCTCGGACAGCCTCAGATACGCAGTATTTT
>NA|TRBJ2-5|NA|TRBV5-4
CASSLGQPQETQYF
TGTGCCAGCAGCTTGGGACAGCCCCAAGAGACCCAGTACTTC
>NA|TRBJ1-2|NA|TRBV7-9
CASSPPPGDGYTF
TGTGCCAGCAGCCCACCCCCCGGAGATGGCTACACCTTC
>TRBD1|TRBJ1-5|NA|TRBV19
CASTSGTGENSPQPQHF
TGTGCCAGTACCTCGGGGACAGGGGAAAATTCCCCTCAGCCCCAGCATTTT
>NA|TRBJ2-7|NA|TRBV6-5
CASSYGPEQYF
TGTGCCAGCAGCTACGGCCCCGAGCAGTACTTC
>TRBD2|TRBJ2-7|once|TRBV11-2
CASSLEASGRAYEQYF
TGTGCCAGCAGCTTAGAGGCTAGCGGGAGGGCCTACGAGCAGTACTTC
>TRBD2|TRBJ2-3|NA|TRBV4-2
CASSQEGPSGGYSSTDTQYF
TGTGCCAGCAGCCAAGAAGGCCCTAGCGGGGGGTACTCTAGCACAGATACGCAGTATTTT
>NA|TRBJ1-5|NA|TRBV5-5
CASSLDQGNNQPQHF
TGTGCCAGCAGCTTGGACCAGGGAAACAATCAGCCCCAGCATTTT
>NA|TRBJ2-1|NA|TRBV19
CASKERSSDYNEQFF
TGTGCCAGTAAAGAGCGATCTAGTGACTACAATGAGCAGTTCTTC
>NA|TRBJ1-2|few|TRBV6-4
CASSEFRGNYGYTF
TGTGCCAGCAGTGAATTCAGGGGTAACTATGGCTACACCTTC
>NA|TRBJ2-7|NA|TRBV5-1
CASSLDRVGEQYF
TGCGCCAGCAGCTTGGACAGGGTTGGCGAGCAGTACTTC
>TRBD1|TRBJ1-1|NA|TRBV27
CASGLGTGTTEAFF
TGTGCCAGCGGATTGGGGACAGGGACTACTGAAGCTTTCTTT
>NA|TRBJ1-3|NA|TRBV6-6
CASRAQAGNTIYF
TGTGCCAGCAGAGCGCAGGCGGGAAACACCATATATTTT
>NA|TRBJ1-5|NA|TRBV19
CASSVEDSRGGQPQHF
TGTGCCAGTAGTGTCGAGGACAGCCGAGGGGGTCAGCCCCAGCATTTT
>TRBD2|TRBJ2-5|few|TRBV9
CASSVDSGGQETQYF
TGTGCCAGCAGCGTAGATAGCGGGGGTCAAGAGACCCAGTACTTC
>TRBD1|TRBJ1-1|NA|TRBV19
CASSIARQGTEAFF
TGTGCCAGTAGTATAGCTCGACAGGGTACTGAAGCTTTCTTT
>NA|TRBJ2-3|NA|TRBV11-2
CASSLVGLGTDTQYF
TGTGCCAGCAGCTTAGTGGGCCTGGGCACAGATACGCAGTATTTT
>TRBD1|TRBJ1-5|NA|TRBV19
CASRGGTVNSNQPQHF
TGTGCCAGTAGAGGAGGGACAGTGAATAGCAATCAGCCCCAGCATTTT
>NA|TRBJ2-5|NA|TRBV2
CASSVGRIQETQYF
TGTGCCAGCAGTGTAGGACGGATCCAAGAGACCCAGTACTTC
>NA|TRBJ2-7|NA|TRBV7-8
CASSPGGSYEQYF
TGTGCCAGCAGTCCCGGTGGGTCCTACGAGCAGTACTTC
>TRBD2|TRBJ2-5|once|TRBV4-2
CASSQGTSGETQYF
TGTGCCAGCAGCCAAGGGACTAGCGGGGAGACCCAGTACTTC
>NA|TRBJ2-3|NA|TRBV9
CASSSPARTDTQYF
TGTGCCAGCAGCTCCCCCGCGCGCACAGATACGCAGTATTTT
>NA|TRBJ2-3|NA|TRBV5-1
CASSAGDEFTSTDTQYF
TGCGCCAGCAGCGCCGGGGACGAGTTCACCTCCACAGATACGCAGTATTTT
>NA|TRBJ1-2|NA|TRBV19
CASSLFGPSDGYTF
TGTGCCAGTAGCCTCTTCGGTCCCAGCGATGGCTACACCTTC
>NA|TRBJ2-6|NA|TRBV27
CASSPYTYSGANVLTF
TGTGCCAGCAGTCCTTACACGTACTCTGGGGCCAACGTCCTGACTTTC
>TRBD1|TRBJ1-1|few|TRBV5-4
CASSLQGVNTEAFF
TGTGCCAGCAGCTTACAGGGGGTGAACACTGAAGCTTTCTTT
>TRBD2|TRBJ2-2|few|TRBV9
CASSVGLAGSTGELFF
TGTGCCAGCAGCGTAGGACTAGCGGGGTCGACCGGGGAGCTGTTTTTT
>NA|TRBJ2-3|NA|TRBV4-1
CASSQTGVTDTQYF
TGCGCCAGCAGCCAAACGGGTGTTACAGATACGCAGTATTTT
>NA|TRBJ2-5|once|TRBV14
CASSQDSPVRASQETQYF
TGTGCCAGCAGCCAAGATTCCCCTGTGCGGGCCAGCCAAGAGACCCAGTACTTC
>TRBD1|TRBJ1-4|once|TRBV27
CASSSGTGAVNEKLFF
TGTGCCAGCAGTTCCGGGACAGGGGCCGTTAATGAAAAACTGTTTTTT
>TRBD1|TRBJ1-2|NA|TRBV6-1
CASIGFSWQGDGYTF
TGTGCCAGCATTGGCTTTTCGTGGCAGGGGGATGGCTACACCTTC
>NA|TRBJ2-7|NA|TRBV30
CAWSLGLYYEQYF
TGTGCCTGGAGTTTGGGTCTCTACTACGAGCAGTACTTC
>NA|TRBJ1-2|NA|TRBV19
CASSTLHGYTF
TGTGCCAGTAGTACCCTCCATGGCTACACCTTC
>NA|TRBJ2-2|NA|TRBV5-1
CASSWGSGTGELFF
TGCGCCAGCAGCTGGGGGTCCGGGACCGGGGAGCTGTTTTTT
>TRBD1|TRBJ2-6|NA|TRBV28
CASSSPGQGRSGANVLTF
TGTGCCAGCAGTTCGCCGGGACAGGGGAGGTCCGGGGCCAACGTCCTGACTTTC
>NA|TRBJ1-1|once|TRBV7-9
CASSGATLNTEAFF
TGTGCCAGCAGCGGGGCGACACTGAACACTGAAGCCTTCTTT
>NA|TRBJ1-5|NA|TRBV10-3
CAISPDASNQPQHF
TGTGCCATCAGCCCCGACGCCAGCAATCAGCCCCAGCATTTT
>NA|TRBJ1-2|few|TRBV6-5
CASRHAHYGYTF
TGTGCCAGCAGGCACGCCCACTATGGCTACACCTTC
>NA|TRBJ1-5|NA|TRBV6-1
CASSPRPNSNQPQHF
TGTGCCAGCAGCCCGAGACCTAATAGCAATCAGCCCCAGCATTTT
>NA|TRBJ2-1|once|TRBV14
CASSQTGLYNEQFF
TGTGCCAGCAGCCAGACCGGACTTTACAATGAGCAGTTCTTC
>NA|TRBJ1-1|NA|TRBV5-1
CASRIGDTEAFF
TGCGCCAGCCGGATCGGGGACACTGAAGCTTTCTTT
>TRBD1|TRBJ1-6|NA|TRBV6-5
CASSWGTATSNSPLHF
TGTGCCAGCAGTTGGGGGACAGCCACTTCCAATTCACCCCTCCACTTT
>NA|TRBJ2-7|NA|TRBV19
CASSQPGWSEQYF
TGTGCCAGTAGTCAGCCAGGGTGGAGCGAGCAGTACTTC
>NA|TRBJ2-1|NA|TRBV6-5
CASSYSSYNEQFF
TGTGCCAGCAGTTACAGCTCCTACAATGAGCAGTTCTTC